The 25 T cell receptor beta chains presented below share a single source sample, sequenced in a study of T cells in Graves' hyperthyroidism and ophthalmopathy. From RNA transcripts, TCR beta CDR3 regions were amplified. The HTBI primer set served for first-round RT-PCR of the TCR CDR3. TCRdb reprocessed the multiplex PCR reads via MiXCR and lists one record per CDR3 protein. The data contain about 840,000 distinct CDR3 sequences, over 35% of them seen just once; the ten biggest clones take up 8% to 9%. The sequencing input was blood. The receptors originated from a man between 18 and 29 years old with Graves' hyperthyroidism.

V and J are TRBV7-2 and TRBJ1-1; D ambiguous. The V end lost 3 bases, the J end lost 1 base, and 12 bases lay between the germline ends. Germline CDR1 reads SGHTA; CDR2 reads FQGNSA. This CDR3 contains 15 residues. CDR3 nucleotides: TGTGCCAGCAGCTTGTCCGACATTTCGAACACTGAAGCTTTCTTT. Protein: CASSLSDISNTEAFF.

This clonotype was detected ten times or more. The gene calls are TRBV29-1 and TRBJ1-2, with D maybe TRBD1 (5 bases). CDR3 size: 15 residues. Germline-derived CDR1 and CDR2 are SQVTM and ANQGSEA. V was trimmed by 0 bases and J by 6 bases, leaving 17 bases between them. CDR3 nucleotides: TGCAGCGTTGAAGATATAGGCAGGGATGAGGATGGCTACACCTTC. The encoded protein is CSVEDIGRDEDGYTF.

V and J are TRBV6-1 and TRBJ1-1; TRBD1 agrees at 9 bases. This CDR3 spans 12 amino acids. The ends lost 11 bases at V and 0 bases at J; junction bases unmatched: 1. CDR1 and CDR2 from the germline V gene are MNHNS and SASEGT. CDR3 coding DNA: TGTGCCGGGACAGGGCTGAACACTGAAGCTTTCTTT. Residues: CAGTGLNTEAFF.

With respect to this clonotype: As the CDR3 is not closed by the conserved phenylalanine or tryptophan, this likely results from a read error. CDR3 protein: CASSSGLNTEAFL. The CDR3 nucleotides are TGTGCTAGCAGCTCGGGCCTGAACACTGAAGCTTTCCTT. This rearrangement joins TRBV7-3 to TRBJ1-1; no clear D gene. The length of the CDR3 is 13 residues. Germline lookup yields CDR1 SGHTA and CDR2 FQGTGA.

On this clonotype: At one boundary the junction diverges from the germline segment, which might be a read error. The chain employs TRBV12-3 or TRBV12-4 and TRBJ2-7; perhaps TRBD1 as D (5 bases). This CDR3 has 15 amino acids. CDR3 sequence (DNA): TGTGTCAGCAGTTCGACAGTGGTTTGGGTGAATGAGCAGTACTTC. Translating it yields CVSSSTVVWVNEQYF.

V is TRBV20-1 and J is TRBJ2-7, with 8 bases that match TRBD1. The CDR3 loop spans 11 amino acids. Per the germline V gene, CDR1 is DFQATT and CDR2 is SNEGSKA (reference sequence). Trimming removed 3 bases from V and 5 bases from J; junction bases left unmatched: 0. The CDR3 DNA follows: TGCAGTGCTAGGGACAGGGACGAGCAGTACTTC. Encoded protein: CSARDRDEQYF.

This clonotype showed up many times. The CDR3 region is CSVEDIGTGAGTEAFF. For the CDR3, the DNA is TGCAGCGTTGAAGATATAGGGACAGGGGCAGGGACTGAAGCTTTCTTT. The gene calls are TRBV29-1 and TRBJ1-1, with TRBD1 matching 10 bases. After removal of 0 bases from V and 5 bases from J, the junction contained 9 bases not matched to a gene. Germline loops: CDR1 SQVTM, CDR2 ANQGSEA. CDR3 length equals 16 residues. The full variable domain, rest sourced from reference TRBV29-1 and TRBJ1-1, is SAVISQKPSRDICQRGTSLTIQCQVDSQVTMMFWYRQQPGQSLTLIATANQGSEATYESGFVIDKFPISRPNLTFSTLTVSNMSPEDSSIYLCSVEDIGTGAGTEAFFGQGTRLTVV.

This clonotype was observed a handful of times. The chain couples TRBV13 to TRBJ1-3; the D is unclear. The CDR3 covers 15 residues. CDR1 and CDR2 (germline): PRHDT, FYEKMQ (reference sequence). Trimming pared 5 bases from V and 3 bases from J, leaving 14 bases between. CDR3 protein: CASSTGGRGGNTIYF. Here the CDR3 DNA reads TGTGCCAGCAGCACCGGTGGTAGAGGTGGAAACACCATATATTTT.

The chain uses TRBV28 and TRBJ2-7; possible D gene TRBD1, 6 bases. This CDR3 is 13 amino acids long. V lost 4 bases, J lost 5 bases, and 12 bases lay in between. The germline V gene has CDR1 MDHEN and CDR2 SYDVKM. The DNA of the CDR3 is TGTGCCAGCAGTTCCAGGGGACCCCACGAGCAGTACTTC. It translates to CASSSRGPHEQYF.

This clonotype was seen only a few times. The gene calls are TRBV7-8 and TRBJ1-5, with D tentatively TRBD1 (6 bases). V lost 6 bases and J 3 bases, leaving 15 bases between the germline ends. This CDR3 has 15 amino acids. Germline V lookup: CDR1 SGHVS, CDR2 FQNEAQ. CDR3 region: CASSLTTGINQPQHF. In DNA, the CDR3 is TGTGCCAGCAGTCTTACTACAGGGATCAATCAGCCCCAGCATTTT.

The chain links TRBV7-2 to TRBJ2-7; 8 nucleotides line up with TRBD1. After removal of 5 bases from V and 7 bases from J, the junction contained 13 bases not matched to a gene. Germline loops: CDR1 SGHTA, CDR2 FQGNSA. The CDR3 is 15 residues long. As DNA, the CDR3 is TGTGCCAGCAGCCCTACCCCGGACAGGGAAGATGAGCAGTACTTC. Its translation is CASSPTPDREDEQYF.

This clonotype was recorded a few times. The chain has TRBV12-3 or TRBV12-4 and TRBJ1-2; TRBD1 matches 9 bases. The CDR3 consists of 15 residues. With 0 bases clipped from V and 8 bases from J, the junction kept 7 bases outside the gene matches. CDR3 coding DNA: TGTGCCAGCAGTTTAGCGCTACAGGGGGCTCAGGGCTACACCTTC. The encoded protein is CASSLALQGAQGYTF.

The chain joins TRBV7-8 to TRBJ2-5, with 9 bases aligning to TRBD1. CDR3 length equals 15 residues. Germline trimming cut 3 bases from V and 3 bases from J; bases unmatched to any gene: 5. Germline CDR1 SGHVS, CDR2 FQNEAQ. CDR3 bases: TGTGCCAGCAGCTTTCTCCGGGACAGGGAAGAGACCCAGTACTTC. Translated: CASSFLRDREETQYF.

V usage is TRBV7-2 and J usage is TRBJ2-2; 9 positions agree with TRBD2. The germline V gene encodes CDR1 SGHTA and CDR2 FQGNSA. J lost 3 bases, V lost 4 bases, and 12 bases had no gene match. The CDR3 has 18 residues. In DNA form, the CDR3 reads TGTGCCAGCAGCTCTCCAGGCGGGGGGGGACAGTACACCGGGGAGCTGTTTTTT. Translating it yields CASSSPGGGGQYTGELFF.

This clonotype was picked up a small number of times. This chain uses TRBV7-8 with TRBJ2-7; 8 bases are a match to TRBD1. With 5 bases clipped from V and 1 base from J, the junction kept 10 bases outside the gene matches. Germline V gene lookup returns CDR1 SGHVS and CDR2 FQNEAQ. This CDR3 comprises 16 residues. The CDR3 spells CASSLRSGQGSYEQYF. Here the CDR3 DNA reads TGTGCCAGCAGCCTCCGCTCCGGACAGGGATCCTACGAGCAGTACTTC.

Many counts were recorded for this clonotype. This chain connects TRBV7-2 to TRBJ1-1, with 7 bases aligning to TRBD1. V lost 5 bases, J lost 4 bases, and 4 bases stayed unmatched. This CDR3 spans 13 amino acids. Germline loops: CDR1 SGHTA, CDR2 FQGNSA. The CDR3 bases are TGTGCCAGCAGCCGGGACAGCGGCACTGAAGCTTTCTTT. Translated: CASSRDSGTEAFF.

This clonotype has more than one count but fewer than ten. V is TRBV7-2 and J is TRBJ1-2, with D perhaps matching TRBD1 (6 bases). V was pared by 5 bases and J by 3 bases, with 16 bases between. The germline CDR1 and CDR2 sequences are SGHTA and FQGNSA. This CDR3 region has 15 residues. This CDR3 is CASSMTGGDYYGYTF. The CDR3 DNA follows: TGTGCCAGCAGCATGACAGGCGGAGATTACTATGGCTACACCTTC.

The gene calls are TRBV29-1 and TRBJ2-5; no clear D gene. V was clipped by 8 bases and J by 0 bases, with 13 bases between them. There are 13 residues in the CDR3. CDR1 and CDR2 from the germline V gene are SQVTM and ANQGSEA. The CDR3 sequence is CSFPRSYQETQYF. CDR3 sequence (DNA): TGCAGCTTTCCTCGATCGTACCAAGAGACCCAGTACTTC.

This clonotype was picked up a small number of times. The chain links TRBV20-1 to TRBJ2-5, with 7 positions matching TRBD1. The CDR3 runs 12 residues. From germline, CDR1 is DFQATT and CDR2 SNEGSKA (reference sequence). V gave up 6 bases and J gave up 6 bases; unmatched junction bases: 7. The CDR3 DNA follows: TGCAGTGCGCTGCACAGGGGACAGACCCAGTACTTC. Protein sequence: CSALHRGQTQYF.

V gene TRBV28 combines with J gene TRBJ2-2; D call uncertain. The CDR3 is 13 residues long. Germline V CDR1 and CDR2: MDHEN, SYDVKM. V lost 7 bases and J lost 5, with 11 bases in between. In nucleotides, the CDR3 is TGTGCCAGCAAGGGCAGCTCTACCGGGGAGCTGTTTTTT. It codes for CASKGSSTGELFF.

A few counts support this clonotype. The rearrangement links TRBV12-3 or TRBV12-4 to TRBJ2-7; D gene unclear. Trimming pared 6 bases from V and 0 bases from J, leaving 9 bases between. The CDR3 covers 13 residues. The CDR3 coding sequence is TGTGCCAGCAGCCCCCTGCCCTCCTACGAGCAGTACTTC. This gives the protein CASSPLPSYEQYF.

This clonotype was counted at least ten times. The CDR3 nucleotides read TGTGCCAGCAGTGCACAGGGAGGCAACGAGCAGTACTTC. Its protein product is CASSAQGGNEQYF. V and J are TRBV2 and TRBJ2-7; either TRBD1 or TRBD2 may supply D (6 bases each). The germline CDR1 and CDR2 sequences are SNHLY and FYNNEI. V lost 4 bases and J lost 5, with 12 bases in between. The CDR3 totals 13 residues.

This clonotype was detected a few times. The J gene is TRBJ1-1, the V gene TRBV11-3; TRBD1 aligns across 9 bases. This CDR3 comprises 14 residues. The V gene's germline CDR1 is SGHNT and CDR2 YENEEA. V was clipped by 1 base and J by 8 bases; unmatched bases: 5. CDR3 in amino acids: CASSLVGDRVEAFF. Written as DNA, the CDR3 is TGTGCCAGCAGCTTAGTAGGGGACAGGGTGGAAGCTTTCTTT.

The genes are TRBV20-1 and TRBJ1-6; 7 bases fit TRBD1. CDR3 size: 17 residues. V was pared by 2 bases and J by 7 bases, with 14 bases of the junction left unmatched. Per germline, CDR1 DFQATT and CDR2 SNEGSKA (reference sequence). CDR3 in amino acids: CSARPSGWDSRNSPLHF. The DNA of the CDR3 is TGCAGTGCTAGACCCTCCGGATGGGACAGTCGAAATTCACCCCTCCACTTT.

The sample holds many counts of this clonotype. The chain employs TRBV12-3 or TRBV12-4 and TRBJ2-7, with a tentative D call TRBD1 (6 bases). V lost 6 bases to trimming and J lost 3 bases, with 9 bases between them. This CDR3 is built from 12 residues. CDR3 residues: CASSSGVYEQYF. The CDR3 DNA follows: TGTGCCAGCAGCTCAGGGGTCTACGAGCAGTACTTC.